Described below is a single TCR beta chain sequence and its context. Antigen unknown. This entry is derived from a study of shared clonotypes between healthy human individuals. Background on the study: Donors were two women and a few men aged 18 to 49.

Some clones are missing from TCRdb's copy, which holds only in-frame ones; the method was immunoSEQ multiplex PCR. There are 200,000 to 250,000 clones in the sample; 65% to 70% occur only once, and 8.5% to 14% lies in the top ten. Trimming took 1 base from V and 1 from J; bases not matched to a gene: 11. CDR1 LNHNV and CDR2 YYDKDF come from the germline V gene (reference sequence). The CDR3 is 18 residues long. Study-level findings and limits: Generation probability values for non-shared clonotypes were lower than those for clonotypes shared by all four donors.

The sequence was collected from a man under 40 in good health. Input material: memory CD4+ T cells sorted from blood. The subset denotes: CD45RA-negative fraction. J is TRBJ2-3 and V is TRBV15, with TRBD1 identical over 7 bases. CDR3: CATSRAGDSQYRTDTQYF. The CDR3 coding sequence is TGTGCCACCAGCAGAGCTGGGGACAGTCAGTATCGCACAGATACGCAGTATTTT.